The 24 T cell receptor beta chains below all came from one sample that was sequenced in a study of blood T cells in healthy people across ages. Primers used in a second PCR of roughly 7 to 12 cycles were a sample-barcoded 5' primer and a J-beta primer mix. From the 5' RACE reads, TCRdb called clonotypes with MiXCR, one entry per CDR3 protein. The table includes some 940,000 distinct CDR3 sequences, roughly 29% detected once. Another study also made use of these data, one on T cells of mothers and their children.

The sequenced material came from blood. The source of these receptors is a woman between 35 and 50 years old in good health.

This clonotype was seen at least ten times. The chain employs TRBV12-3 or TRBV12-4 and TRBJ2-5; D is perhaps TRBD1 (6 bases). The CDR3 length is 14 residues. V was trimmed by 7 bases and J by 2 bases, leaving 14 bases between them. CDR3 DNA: TGTGCCAGCATCCTCGGGACAATACAAGAGACCCAGTACTTC. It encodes CASILGTIQETQYF.

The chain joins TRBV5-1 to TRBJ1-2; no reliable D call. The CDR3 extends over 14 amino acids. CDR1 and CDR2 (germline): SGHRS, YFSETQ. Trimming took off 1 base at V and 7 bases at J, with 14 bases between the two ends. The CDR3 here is CASSLSPQEAGYTF. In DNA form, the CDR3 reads TGCGCCAGCAGCTTGAGTCCGCAGGAGGCTGGCTACACCTTC.

In DNA form, the CDR3 reads TGTGCCAGCAGCTCTACGACAAGGCAAACCGAAAAACTGTTTTTT. Its translation is CASSSTTRQTEKLFF. This chain connects TRBV7-6 to TRBJ1-4, with D unclear. In germline, CDR1 is SGHVS, CDR2 FNYEAQ. V gave up 4 bases and J gave up 8 bases, with 17 bases separating them. CDR3 length equals 15 residues.

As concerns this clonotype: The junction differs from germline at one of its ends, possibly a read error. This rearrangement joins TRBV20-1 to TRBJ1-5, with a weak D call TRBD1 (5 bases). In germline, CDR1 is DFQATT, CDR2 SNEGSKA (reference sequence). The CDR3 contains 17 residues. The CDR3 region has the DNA TGCACTGCTAGAGATCGCCGGACAACCCTTGGTAATCAGCCCCAGCATTTT. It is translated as CTARDRRTTLGNQPQHF.

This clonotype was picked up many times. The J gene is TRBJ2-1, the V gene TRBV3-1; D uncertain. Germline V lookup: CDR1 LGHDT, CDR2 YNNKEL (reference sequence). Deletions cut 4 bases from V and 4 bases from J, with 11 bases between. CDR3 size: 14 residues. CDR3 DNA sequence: TGTGCCAGCAGCCCCACCGGCAGGTACAATGAGCAGTTCTTC. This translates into CASSPTGRYNEQFF.

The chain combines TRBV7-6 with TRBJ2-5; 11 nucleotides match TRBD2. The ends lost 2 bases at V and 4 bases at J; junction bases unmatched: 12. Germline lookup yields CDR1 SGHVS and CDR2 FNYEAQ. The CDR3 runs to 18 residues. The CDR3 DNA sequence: TGTGCCAGCAGCTTAAAGGGTCTAGCGGGGGGCCGGGGAGAGACCCAGTACTTC. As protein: CASSLKGLAGGRGETQYF.

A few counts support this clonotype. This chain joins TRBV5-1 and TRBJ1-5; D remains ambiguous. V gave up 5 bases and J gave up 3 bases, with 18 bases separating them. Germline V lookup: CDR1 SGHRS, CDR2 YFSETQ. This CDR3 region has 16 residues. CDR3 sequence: CASRTKTRTYNQPQHF. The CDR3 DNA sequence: TGCGCCAGCAGGACTAAAACAAGGACTTACAATCAGCCCCAGCATTTT.

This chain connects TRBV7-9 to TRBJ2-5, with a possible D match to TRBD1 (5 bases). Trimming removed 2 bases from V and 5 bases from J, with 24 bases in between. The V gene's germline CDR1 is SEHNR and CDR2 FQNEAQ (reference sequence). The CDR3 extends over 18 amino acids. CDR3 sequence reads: CASSLKPGTGLSQETQYF. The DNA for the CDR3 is TGTGCCAGCAGCTTAAAGCCCGGCACAGGCCTTTCCCAGGAGACCCAGTACTTC.

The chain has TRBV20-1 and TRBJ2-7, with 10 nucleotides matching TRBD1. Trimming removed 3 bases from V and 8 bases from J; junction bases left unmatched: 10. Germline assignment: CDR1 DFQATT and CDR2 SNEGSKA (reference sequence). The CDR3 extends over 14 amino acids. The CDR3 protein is CSASPGTGDSKQYF. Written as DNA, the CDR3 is TGCAGTGCTAGCCCCGGGACAGGGGATTCAAAGCAGTACTTC.

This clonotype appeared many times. For the CDR3, the DNA is TGTGCCAGCAGCGTAGGACACTCCTACGAGCAGTACTTC. Its protein is CASSVGHSYEQYF. The chain employs TRBV9 and TRBJ2-7; D is uncertain. The germline V and J ends were trimmed by 0 bases and 0 bases, with 4 bases remaining between them. CDR1 is SGDLS and CDR2 is YYNGEE in the germline V gene. The CDR3 totals 13 residues.

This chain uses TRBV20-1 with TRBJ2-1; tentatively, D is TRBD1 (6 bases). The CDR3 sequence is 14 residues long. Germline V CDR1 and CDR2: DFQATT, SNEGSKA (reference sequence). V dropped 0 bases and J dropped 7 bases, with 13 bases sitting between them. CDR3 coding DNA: TGCAGTGCTAGAGATTCTGTGGGGGCGAATGAGCAGTTCTTC. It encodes CSARDSVGANEQFF.

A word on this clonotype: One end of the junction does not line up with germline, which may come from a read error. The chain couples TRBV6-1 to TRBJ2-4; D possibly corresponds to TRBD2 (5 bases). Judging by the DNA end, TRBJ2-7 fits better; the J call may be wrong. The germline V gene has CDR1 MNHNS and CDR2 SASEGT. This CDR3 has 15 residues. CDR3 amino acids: CAGRKPEVRDYEQYF. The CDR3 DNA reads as TGTGCCGGCAGAAAGCCGGAGGTTAGGGACTACGAGCAGTACTTC.

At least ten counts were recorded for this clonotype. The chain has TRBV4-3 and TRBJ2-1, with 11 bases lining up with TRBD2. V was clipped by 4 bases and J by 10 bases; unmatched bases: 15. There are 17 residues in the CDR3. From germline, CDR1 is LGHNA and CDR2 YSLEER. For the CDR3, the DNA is TGCGCCAGCAGCCTAGCGATTAGCGGGGGGGCCGGTTCGGAGCAGTTCTTC. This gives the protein CASSLAISGGAGSEQFF.

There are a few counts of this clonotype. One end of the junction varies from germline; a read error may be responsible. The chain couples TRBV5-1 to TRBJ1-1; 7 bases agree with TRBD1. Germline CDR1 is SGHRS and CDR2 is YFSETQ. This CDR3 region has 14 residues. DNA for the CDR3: TGCGCCAGCGCTTGGGAACAGGGGTACACTGTAGCTTTCTTT. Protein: CASAWEQGYTVAFF. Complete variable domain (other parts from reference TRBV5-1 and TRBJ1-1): KAGVTQTPRYLIKTRGQQVTLSCSPISGHRSVSWYQQTPGQGLQFLFEYFSETQRNKGNFPGRFSGRQFSNSRSEMNVSTLELGDSALYLCASAWEQGYTVAFFGQGTRLTVV.

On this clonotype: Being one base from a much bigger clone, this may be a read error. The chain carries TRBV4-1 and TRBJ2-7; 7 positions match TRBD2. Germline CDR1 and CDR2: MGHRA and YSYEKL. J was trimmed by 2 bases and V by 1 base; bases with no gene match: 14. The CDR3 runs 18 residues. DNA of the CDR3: TGCGCCAGCAGCCAAGGCTTGAGGGGATTGGCGGGAGCCTACGAGCAGTACTTC. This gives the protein CASSQGLRGLAGAYEQYF.

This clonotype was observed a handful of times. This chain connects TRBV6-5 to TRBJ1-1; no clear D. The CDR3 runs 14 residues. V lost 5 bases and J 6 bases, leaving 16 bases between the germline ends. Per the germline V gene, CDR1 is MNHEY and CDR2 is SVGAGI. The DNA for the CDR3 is TGTGCCAGCAGTGTCTCTATGCGGGGTGCTGAAGCTTTCTTT. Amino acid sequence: CASSVSMRGAEAFF.

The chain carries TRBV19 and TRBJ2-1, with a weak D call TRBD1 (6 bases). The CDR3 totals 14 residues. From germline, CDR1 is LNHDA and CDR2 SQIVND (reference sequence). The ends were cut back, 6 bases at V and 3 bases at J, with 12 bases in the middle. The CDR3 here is CASRRPGDYNEQFF. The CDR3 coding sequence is TGTGCCAGTAGGAGGCCAGGGGACTACAATGAGCAGTTCTTC.

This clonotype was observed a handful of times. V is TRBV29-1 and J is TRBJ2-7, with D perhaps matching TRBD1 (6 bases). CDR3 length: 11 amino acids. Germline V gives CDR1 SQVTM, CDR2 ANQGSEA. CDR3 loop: CRTPQGSKQYF. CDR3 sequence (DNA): TGCAGGACCCCACAGGGCTCGAAACAGTACTTC.

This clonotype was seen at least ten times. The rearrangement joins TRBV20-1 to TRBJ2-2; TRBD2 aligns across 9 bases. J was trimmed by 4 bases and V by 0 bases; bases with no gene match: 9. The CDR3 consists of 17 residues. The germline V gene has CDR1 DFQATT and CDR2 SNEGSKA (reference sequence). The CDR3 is CSARDPPGGGATGELFF. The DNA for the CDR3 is TGCAGTGCTAGAGATCCCCCCGGCGGGGGGGCCACCGGGGAGCTGTTTTTT.

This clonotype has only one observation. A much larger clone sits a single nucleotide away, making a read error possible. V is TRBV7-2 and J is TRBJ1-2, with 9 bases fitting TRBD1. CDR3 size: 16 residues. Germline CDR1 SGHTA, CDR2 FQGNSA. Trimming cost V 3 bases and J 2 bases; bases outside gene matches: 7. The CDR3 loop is CASSLGTGRLNYGYTF. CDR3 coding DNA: TGTGCCAGCAGCTTGGGGACAGGGAGGTTAAACTATGGCTACACCTTC.

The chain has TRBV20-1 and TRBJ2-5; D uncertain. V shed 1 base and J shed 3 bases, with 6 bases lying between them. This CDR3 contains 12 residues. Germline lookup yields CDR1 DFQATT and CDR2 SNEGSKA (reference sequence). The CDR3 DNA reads TGCAGTGCTAGAGTAGGTGAAGAGACCCAGTACTTC. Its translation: CSARVGEETQYF.

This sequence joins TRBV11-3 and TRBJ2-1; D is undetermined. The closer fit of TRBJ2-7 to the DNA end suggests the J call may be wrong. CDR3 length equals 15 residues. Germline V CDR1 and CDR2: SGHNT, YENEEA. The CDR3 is CASSPWGGQYNEQYF. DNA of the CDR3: TGTGCCAGCAGCCCTTGGGGTGGCCAATACAATGAGCAGTACTTC.

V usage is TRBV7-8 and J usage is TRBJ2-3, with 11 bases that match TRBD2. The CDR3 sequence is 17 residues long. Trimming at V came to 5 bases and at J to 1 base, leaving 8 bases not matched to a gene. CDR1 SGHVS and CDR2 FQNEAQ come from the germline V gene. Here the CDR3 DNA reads TGTGCCAGCAGCGCCTCCTCACTAGCGGGGGGCACAGATACGCAGTATTTT. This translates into CASSASSLAGGTDTQYF.

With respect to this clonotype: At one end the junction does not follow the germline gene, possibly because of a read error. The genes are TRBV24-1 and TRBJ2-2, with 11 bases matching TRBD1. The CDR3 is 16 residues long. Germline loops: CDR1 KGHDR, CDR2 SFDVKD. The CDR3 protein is CATSDPGQGATGERFF. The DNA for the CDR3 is TGTGCCACCAGTGATCCTGGACAGGGGGCGACCGGGGAGCGGTTTTTT.